The clone carrying this T cell receptor (beta chain) was counted between two and nine times. The sample originates from a study of blood T cell repertoires in COVID-19. Whole-study context: Both acute and convalescent COVID-19 samples were obtained from the United States, Italy and Spain. The cDNA or gDNA used as material had been derived from T cells, B-cell-depleted T cells, or PBMCs.

The CDR3 runs to 14 residues. Germline V gene lookup returns CDR1 SNHLY and CDR2 FYNNEI. The ends were cut back, 4 bases at V and 3 bases at J, with 13 bases in the middle. How the authors handled the data: Amplified reference gene primers provided the basis for estimating nucleated cell counts. Using immunoSEQ multiplex PCR, the repertoire was profiled, and TCRdb retains in-frame clones only, with some absent. V and J calls and clone size are given by that table; D and trimming were obtained from the DNA. The table shows around 200,000 clones, with just under 90% occurring only once. The receptor's source is a man between 60 and 70 years old who had recovered from COVID-19. The sequencing input was peripheral blood. The V gene is TRBV2, the J gene TRBJ2-7; maybe TRBD1 (5 bases). For the CDR3, the DNA is TGTGCCAGCAGTGGATCCGGACAATTCTACGAGCAGTACTTC. Residues: CASSGSGQFYEQYF.